This T cell receptor (beta chain) derives from a study of T cell changes during pregnancy in multiple sclerosis. This table comes from immunoSEQ multiplex PCR, and its TCRdb copy is limited to in-frame clones, with some not included. Of around 57,000 clones listed, approximately 91% were seen once; the top ten hold 1% to 1.5%. The CDR3 runs 13 residues. The V end was cut by 6 bases, the J end by 4 bases, with 13 bases between. Germline lookup yields CDR1 SGHDT and CDR2 YYEEEE. The material was peripheral blood, obtained in the second trimester of pregnancy. The chain couples TRBV5-6 to TRBJ1-1; TRBD1 is a possible D gene (6 bases). The sequence came from a female donor with multiple sclerosis, enrolled in a pregnancy study. The DNA for the CDR3 is TGTGCCAGCACCCGGGGGGCGGGCACTGAAGCTTTCTTT. Its protein product is CASTRGAGTEAFF. The whole variable domain, filled in from reference TRBV5-6 and TRBJ1-1, reads DAGVTQSPTHLIKTRGQQVTLRCSPKSGHDTVSWYQQALGQGPQFIFQYYEEEERQRGNFPDRFSGHQFPNYSSELNVNALLLGDSALYLCASTRGAGTEAFFGQGTRLTVV.